A selection of T cell receptor beta chains follows, all from one sample in a study of TIL therapy for anti-PD-1-resistant metastatic lung cancer. TCRdb's table, derived via immunoSEQ multiplex PCR, lists solely in-frame clones and lacks some. The sample shows tens of thousands of clones, roughly 78% of them seen only once. Sequenced here: blood, sampled at baseline. These receptor sequences come from a woman aged 30 to 85 with non-small cell lung cancer. The CDR3 runs from the conserved cysteine through the conserved F or W. Fields, in order: J gene, D gene, clone size, V gene, CDR3 protein, CDR3 DNA. D genes are given only for firm matches. Size is omitted from some rows. Given values are once, few, many or a class for expanded clones.

j_call: TRBJ2-5; d_call: TRBD2; clone_size: -; v_call: TRBV6-1; cdr3_aa: CASSESGGAGETQYF; cdr3_nt: TGTGCCAGCAGTGAAAGCGGGGGGGCCGGGGAGACCCAGTACTTC
j_call: TRBJ1-4; d_call: TRBD1; clone_size: -; v_call: TRBV13; cdr3_aa: CASSLGTGVRGFSEKLFF; cdr3_nt: TGTGCCAGCAGCTTAGGGACAGGGGTGAGGGGCTTCAGTGAAAAACTGTTTTTT
j_call: TRBJ2-1; d_call: -; clone_size: -; v_call: TRBV19; cdr3_aa: CASMLALGKEQFF; cdr3_nt: TGTGCCAGTATGTTAGCCCTAGGGAAAGAGCAGTTCTTC
j_call: TRBJ1-2; d_call: -; clone_size: few; v_call: TRBV7-2; cdr3_aa: CASSLAESGYTF; cdr3_nt: TGTGCCAGCAGTCTAGCGGAAAGCGGCTACACCTTC
j_call: TRBJ2-7; d_call: -; clone_size: -; v_call: TRBV19; cdr3_aa: CASRRVGSYEQYF; cdr3_nt: TGTGCCAGTAGGCGAGTAGGATCCTACGAGCAGTACTTC
j_call: TRBJ1-2; d_call: -; clone_size: -; v_call: TRBV6-1; cdr3_aa: CASSRGTENYGYTF; cdr3_nt: TGTGCCAGCAGCCGAGGGACGGAGAACTATGGCTACACCTTC
j_call: TRBJ2-6; d_call: TRBD2; clone_size: -; v_call: TRBV14; cdr3_aa: CASSWEGNVLTF; cdr3_nt: TGTGCCAGCAGTTGGGAGGGCAACGTCCTGACTTTC
j_call: TRBJ2-1; d_call: -; clone_size: -; v_call: TRBV19; cdr3_aa: CASSIALGPNEQFF; cdr3_nt: TGTGCCAGTAGTATAGCCCTCGGGCCCAATGAGCAGTTCTTC
j_call: TRBJ1-3; d_call: TRBD1; clone_size: -; v_call: TRBV15; cdr3_aa: CATSRTGAGNTIYF; cdr3_nt: TGTGCCACCAGCAGAACAGGGGCTGGAAACACCATATATTTT
j_call: TRBJ1-6; d_call: -; clone_size: -; v_call: TRBV27; cdr3_aa: CASSRSSAGTNSPLHF; cdr3_nt: TGTGCCAGCAGCCGCTCCTCGGCGGGCACCAATTCACCCCTCCACTTT
j_call: TRBJ2-7; d_call: TRBD1; clone_size: -; v_call: TRBV7-9; cdr3_aa: CASSRIPDRGHQYF; cdr3_nt: TGTGCCAGCAGCCGTATCCCGGACAGGGGGCATCAGTACTTC
j_call: TRBJ1-1; d_call: -; clone_size: once; v_call: TRBV29-1; cdr3_aa: CSETPHGTEAFF; cdr3_nt: TGCAGCGAAACGCCTCACGGCACTGAAGCTTTCTTT
j_call: TRBJ2-6; d_call: -; clone_size: -; v_call: TRBV5-5; cdr3_aa: CASSLSPFSGANVLTF; cdr3_nt: TGTGCCAGCAGCTTGAGTCCTTTCTCTGGGGCCAACGTCCTGACTTTC
j_call: TRBJ2-2; d_call: -; clone_size: -; v_call: TRBV30; cdr3_aa: CACPTGYDTGELFF; cdr3_nt: TGTGCCTGCCCTACTGGATATGACACCGGGGAGCTGTTTTTT
j_call: TRBJ2-7; d_call: TRBD2; clone_size: -; v_call: TRBV23-1; cdr3_aa: CASSQIGTSRYEQYF; cdr3_nt: TGCGCCAGCAGTCAAATAGGGACTAGCCGCTACGAGCAGTACTTC
j_call: TRBJ2-7; d_call: -; clone_size: -; v_call: TRBV1; cdr3_aa: CTSSQGPGLAGGAYEQYF; cdr3_nt: TGCACCAGCAGCCAAGGACCGGGACTAGCGGGGGGAGCCTACGAGCAGTACTTC
j_call: TRBJ2-3; d_call: -; clone_size: -; v_call: TRBV6-1; cdr3_aa: CASNTGATDTQYF; cdr3_nt: TGTGCCAGCAACACAGGTGCCACAGATACGCAGTATTTT
j_call: TRBJ2-7; d_call: TRBD1; clone_size: few; v_call: TRBV4-1; cdr3_aa: CASSLAGTGGYEQYF; cdr3_nt: TGCGCCAGCAGCCTGGCCGGGACAGGGGGCTACGAGCAGTACTTC
j_call: TRBJ2-5; d_call: -; clone_size: -; v_call: TRBV5-1; cdr3_aa: CASRGSETQYF; cdr3_nt: TGCGCCAGCAGAGGGTCTGAGACCCAGTACTTC
j_call: TRBJ2-2; d_call: -; clone_size: once; v_call: TRBV19; cdr3_aa: CASRPLRTQNTGELFF; cdr3_nt: TGTGCCAGTAGACCCCTTCGGACGCAGAACACCGGGGAGCTGTTTTTT
j_call: TRBJ1-1; d_call: -; clone_size: -; v_call: TRBV19; cdr3_aa: CASSRKFEGTEAFF; cdr3_nt: TGTGCCAGTAGTAGAAAATTCGAGGGCACTGAAGCTTTCTTT
j_call: TRBJ1-2; d_call: TRBD1; clone_size: -; v_call: TRBV30; cdr3_aa: CAWSTTGEGGYTF; cdr3_nt: TGTGCCTGGAGTACAACAGGGGAGGGGGGCTACACCTTC
j_call: TRBJ2-2; d_call: -; clone_size: -; v_call: TRBV5-1; cdr3_aa: CASSLDSETGELFF; cdr3_nt: TGCGCCAGCAGCTTGGATTCCGAGACCGGGGAGCTGTTTTTT
j_call: TRBJ1-2; d_call: TRBD1; clone_size: -; v_call: TRBV10-3; cdr3_aa: CAISESRGRNDGYTF; cdr3_nt: TGTGCCATCAGTGAGTCGAGGGGGCGCAACGATGGCTACACCTTC
j_call: TRBJ1-2; d_call: -; clone_size: -; v_call: TRBV5-8; cdr3_aa: CASSLRRQSYGYTF; cdr3_nt: TGTGCCAGCAGTTTGAGGCGGCAAAGCTATGGCTACACCTTC
j_call: TRBJ1-1; d_call: -; clone_size: -; v_call: TRBV11-2; cdr3_aa: CASSTPGQEAFF; cdr3_nt: TGTGCCAGCAGCACCCCAGGACAAGAAGCTTTCTTT
j_call: TRBJ2-5; d_call: -; clone_size: -; v_call: TRBV7-2; cdr3_aa: CASSQKLAVETQYF; cdr3_nt: TGTGCCAGCAGTCAGAAGTTGGCAGTAGAGACCCAGTACTTC
j_call: TRBJ1-1; d_call: -; clone_size: -; v_call: TRBV6-6; cdr3_aa: CASRDPGVNTEAFF; cdr3_nt: TGTGCCAGCAGAGACCCGGGGGTGAACACTGAAGCTTTCTTT
j_call: TRBJ2-2; d_call: -; clone_size: -; v_call: TRBV6-4; cdr3_aa: CASRDTNTGELFF; cdr3_nt: TGTGCCAGCAGAGACACGAACACCGGGGAGCTGTTTTTT